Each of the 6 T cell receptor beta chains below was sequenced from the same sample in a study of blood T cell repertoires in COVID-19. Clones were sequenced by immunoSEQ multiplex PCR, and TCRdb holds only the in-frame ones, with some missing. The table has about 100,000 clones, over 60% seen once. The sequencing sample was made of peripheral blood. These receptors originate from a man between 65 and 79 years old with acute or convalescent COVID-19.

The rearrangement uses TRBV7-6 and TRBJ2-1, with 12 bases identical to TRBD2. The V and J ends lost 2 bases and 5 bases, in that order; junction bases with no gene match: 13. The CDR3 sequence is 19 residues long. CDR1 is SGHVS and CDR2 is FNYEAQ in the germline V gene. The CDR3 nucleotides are TGTGCCAGCAGCTTACCCCTGACTAGCGGGGGACCCCACAACAATGAGCAGTTCTTC. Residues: CASSLPLTSGGPHNNEQFF.

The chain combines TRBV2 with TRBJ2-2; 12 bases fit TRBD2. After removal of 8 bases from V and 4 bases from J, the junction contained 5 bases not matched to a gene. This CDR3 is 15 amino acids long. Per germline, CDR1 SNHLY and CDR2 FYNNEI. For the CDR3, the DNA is TGTGCCAGCGGACGACTAGCGGGGGCCACCGGGGAGCTGTTTTTT. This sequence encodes CASGRLAGATGELFF.

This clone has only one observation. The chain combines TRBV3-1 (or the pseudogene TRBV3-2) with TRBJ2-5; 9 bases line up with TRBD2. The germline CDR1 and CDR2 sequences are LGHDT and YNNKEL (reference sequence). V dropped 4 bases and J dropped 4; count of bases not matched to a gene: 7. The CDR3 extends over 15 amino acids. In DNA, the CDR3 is TGTGCCAGCAGCCTTAACGTAGCGGGGGCAGAGACCCAGTACTTC. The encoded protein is CASSLNVAGAETQYF.

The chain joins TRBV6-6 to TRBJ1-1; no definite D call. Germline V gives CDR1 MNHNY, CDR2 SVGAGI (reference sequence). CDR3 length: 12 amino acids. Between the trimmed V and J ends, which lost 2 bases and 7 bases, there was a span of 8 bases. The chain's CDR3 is CASSYGRDEAFF. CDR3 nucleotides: TGTGCCAGCAGTTACGGCCGGGATGAAGCTTTCTTT.

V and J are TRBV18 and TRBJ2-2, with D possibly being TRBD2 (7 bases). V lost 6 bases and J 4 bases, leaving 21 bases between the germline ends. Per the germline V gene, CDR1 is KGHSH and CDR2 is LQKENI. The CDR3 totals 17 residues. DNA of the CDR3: TGTGCCAGCTCGCCAAATCCGGGGGGCAGTTTCACCGGGGAGCTGTTTTTT. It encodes CASSPNPGGSFTGELFF. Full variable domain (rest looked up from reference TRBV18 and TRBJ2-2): NAGVMQNPRHLVRRRGQEARLRCSPMKGHSHVYWYRQLPEEGLKFMVYLQKENIIDESGMPKERFSAEFPKEGPSILRIQQVVRGDSAAYFCASSPNPGGSFTGELFFGEGSRLTVL.

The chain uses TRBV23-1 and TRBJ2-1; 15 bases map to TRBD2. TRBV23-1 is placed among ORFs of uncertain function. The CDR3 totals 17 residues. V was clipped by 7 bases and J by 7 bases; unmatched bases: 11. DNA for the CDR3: TGCGCCAGCACCCCGGGACTAGCGGGGGGAGGGTGGAATGAGCAGTTCTTC. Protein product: CASTPGLAGGGWNEQFF.